This note documents a single TCR beta chain sequence. Its antigen is unknown. Trimming left V 6 bases short and J 8 bases short, with 13 bases between. The CDR3 totals 13 residues. CDR1 ENHRY and CDR2 SYGVKD come from the germline V gene. Every donor had one or more pre-ART and two or more post-ART PBMC samples. Amounts of roughly 0.85-10 million cryopreserved PBMC were held in the samples before DNA extraction. Sequencing used immunoSEQ v3.0 at survey level. Profiling relied on immunoSEQ multiplex PCR, and the TCRdb table lists in-frame clones only, not all of them. The table records fewer than 45,000 clones, around 84% of them present only once. These data belong to a study of long-term antiretroviral therapy in people with HIV. Findings of the study overall: Older ART regimens may have been in use when blood was drawn between the mid-2000s and the late 2010s. The study found narrower CDR3 length ranges in HIV repertoires than in controls.

The source material was unsorted PBMCs, sampled roughly 2.8 years before starting antiretroviral therapy. The TCR sequence derives from a woman in her 30s with HIV. This rearrangement joins TRBV10-3 to TRBJ2-2, with D maybe TRBD2 (5 bases). The CDR3 DNA reads as TGTGCCATCAGGAGGGAAGAAACAGGGGAGCTGTTTTTT. This sequence encodes CAIRREETGELFF.